This section outlines one T cell receptor (beta chain) sequence together with its context. No antigen is known for it. The time point: pre-treatment sample, taken before nivolumab and TIL therapy. Pleural nodules or supraclavicular lymph nodes made up most of the excised metastases sampled. The entry originates in a study of TIL therapy for anti-PD-1-resistant metastatic lung cancer. General study results and limits: Treatment-naive, never-smoker and oncogene-addicted patients were overrepresented in this highly selected cohort. Compared with baseline intratumoral T cells, expanded TIL cultures were more clonal and less diverse (about 5.8% vs 31%).

Germline CDR1 is MNHEY and CDR2 is SVGAGI. Trimming removed 7 bases at V and 2 bases at J, with 12 bases between. This CDR3 contains 13 residues. This was the immunoSEQ v3 assay. Libraries were sequenced to approximately 2 million read pairs (survey) or roughly 4.5-6 million (deep). Here immunoSEQ multiplex PCR was the method, and the copy in TCRdb shows in-frame clones only, minus some. The data hold 95,000 or so clones, with 65% observed a single time. This TCR was sampled from a person between 30 and 79 years old with non-small cell lung cancer. This chain connects TRBV6-5 to TRBJ2-7, with no clear D. This sample comprised tumor tissue, obtained at baseline. The CDR3 DNA reads as TGTGCCAGCAAACCCAGCTCAACCTACGAGCAGTACTTC. Amino acids: CASKPSSTYEQYF.